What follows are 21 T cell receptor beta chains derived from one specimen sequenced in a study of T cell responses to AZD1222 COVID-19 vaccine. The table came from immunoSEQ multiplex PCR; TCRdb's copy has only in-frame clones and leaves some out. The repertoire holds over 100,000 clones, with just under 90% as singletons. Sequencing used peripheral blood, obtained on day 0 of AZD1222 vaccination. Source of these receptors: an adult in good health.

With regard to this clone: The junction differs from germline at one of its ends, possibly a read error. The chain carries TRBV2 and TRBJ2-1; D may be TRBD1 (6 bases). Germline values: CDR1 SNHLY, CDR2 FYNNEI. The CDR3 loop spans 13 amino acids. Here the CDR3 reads CASREGGYNEQFF. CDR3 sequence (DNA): TGTGCCAGCAGAGAAGGGGGTTACAATGAGCAGTTCTTC.

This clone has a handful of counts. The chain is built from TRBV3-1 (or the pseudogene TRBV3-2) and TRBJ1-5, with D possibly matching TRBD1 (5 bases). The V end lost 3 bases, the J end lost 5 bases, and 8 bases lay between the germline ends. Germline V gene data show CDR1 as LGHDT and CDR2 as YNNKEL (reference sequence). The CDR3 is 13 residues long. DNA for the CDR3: TGTGCCAGCAGCCAGCAGGGAGATCAGCCCCAGCATTTT. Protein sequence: CASSQQGDQPQHF.

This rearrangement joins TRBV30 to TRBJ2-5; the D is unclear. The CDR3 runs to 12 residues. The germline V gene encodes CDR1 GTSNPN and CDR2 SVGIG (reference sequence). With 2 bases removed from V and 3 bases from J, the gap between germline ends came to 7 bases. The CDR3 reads CAWSWGEETQYF. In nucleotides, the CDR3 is TGTGCCTGGAGTTGGGGTGAAGAGACCCAGTACTTC.

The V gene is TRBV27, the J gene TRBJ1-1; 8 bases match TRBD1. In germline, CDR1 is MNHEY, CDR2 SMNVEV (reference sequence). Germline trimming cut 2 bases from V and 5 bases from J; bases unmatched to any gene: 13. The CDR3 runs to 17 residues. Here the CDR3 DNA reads TGTGCCAGCAGTTTAAGGGGAGGGCAGGGGGCGCGGACTGAAGCTTTCTTT. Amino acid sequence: CASSLRGGQGARTEAFF.

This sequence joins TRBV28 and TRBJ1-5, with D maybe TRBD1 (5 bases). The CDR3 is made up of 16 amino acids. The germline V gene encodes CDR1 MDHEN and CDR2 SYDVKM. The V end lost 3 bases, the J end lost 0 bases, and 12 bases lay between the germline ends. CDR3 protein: CASSFRGTYSNQPQHF. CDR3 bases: TGTGCCAGCAGTTTTCGGGGGACTTATAGCAATCAGCCCCAGCATTTT.

CDR3 protein: CASSESGKETQYF. The CDR3 nucleotides are TGTGCCAGCAGTGAATCGGGAAAAGAGACCCAGTACTTC. The chain recombines TRBV25-1 with TRBJ2-5, with D perhaps TRBD2 (5 bases). Looked up from germline, CDR1 is MGHDK and CDR2 is SYGVNS. This CDR3 comprises 13 residues. Trimming removed 1 base from V and 3 bases from J, with 6 bases in between.

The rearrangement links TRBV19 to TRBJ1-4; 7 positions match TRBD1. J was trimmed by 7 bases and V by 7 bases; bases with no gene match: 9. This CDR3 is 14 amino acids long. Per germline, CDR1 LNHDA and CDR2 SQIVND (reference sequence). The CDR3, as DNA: TGTGCCAGTAAAGTGGAGACAGGGCCTGAAAAACTGTTTTTT. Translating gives CASKVETGPEKLFF. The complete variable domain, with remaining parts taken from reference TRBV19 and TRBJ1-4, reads DGGITQSPKYLFRKEGQNVTLSCEQNLNHDAMYWYRQDPGQGLRLIYYSQIVNDFQKGDIAEGYSVSREKKESFPLTVTSAQKNPTAFYLCASKVETGPEKLFFGSGTQLSVL.

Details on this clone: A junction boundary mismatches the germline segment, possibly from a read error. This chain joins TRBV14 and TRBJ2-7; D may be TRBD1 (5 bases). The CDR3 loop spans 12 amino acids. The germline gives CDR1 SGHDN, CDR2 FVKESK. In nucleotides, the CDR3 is TGTGCCAGCAGCGGACATTTATACGAGCAGCACTTC. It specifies CASSGHLYEQHF.

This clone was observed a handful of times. CDR3 bases: TGTGCCAGCAGTTACTCAACCGGACCGCTCACCTTC. This gives the protein CASSYSTGPLTF. This sequence joins TRBV6-2 or TRBV6-3 and TRBJ1-2; D unresolved. CDR1 and CDR2 from the germline V gene are MNHEY and SVGEGT. CDR3 length: 12 residues. V gave up 0 bases and J gave up 13 bases, with 12 bases separating them.

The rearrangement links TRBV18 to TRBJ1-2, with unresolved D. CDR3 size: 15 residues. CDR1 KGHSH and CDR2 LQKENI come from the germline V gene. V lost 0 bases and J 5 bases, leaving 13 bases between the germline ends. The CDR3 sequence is CASSPPTNQEYGYTF. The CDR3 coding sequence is TGTGCCAGCTCACCACCCACCAACCAAGAGTATGGCTACACCTTC.

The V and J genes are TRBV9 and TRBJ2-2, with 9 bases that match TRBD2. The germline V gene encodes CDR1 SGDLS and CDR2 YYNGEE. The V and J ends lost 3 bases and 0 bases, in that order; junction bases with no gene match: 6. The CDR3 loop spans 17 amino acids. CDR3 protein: CASSAPGLATNTGELFF. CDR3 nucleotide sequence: TGTGCCAGCAGCGCCCCAGGACTAGCGACGAACACCGGGGAGCTGTTTTTT. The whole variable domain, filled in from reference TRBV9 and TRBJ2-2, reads DSGVTQTPKHLITATGQRVTLRCSPRSGDLSVYWYQQSLDQGLQFLIQYYNGEERAKGNILERFSAQQFPDLHSELNLSSLELGDSALYFCASSAPGLATNTGELFFGEGSRLTVL.

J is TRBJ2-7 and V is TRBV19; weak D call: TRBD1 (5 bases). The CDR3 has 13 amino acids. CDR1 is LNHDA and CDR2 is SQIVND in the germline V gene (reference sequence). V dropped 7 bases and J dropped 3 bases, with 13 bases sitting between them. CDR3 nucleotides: TGTGCCAGTAAGGCAGGGAAAGACTACGAGCAGTACTTC. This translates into CASKAGKDYEQYF.

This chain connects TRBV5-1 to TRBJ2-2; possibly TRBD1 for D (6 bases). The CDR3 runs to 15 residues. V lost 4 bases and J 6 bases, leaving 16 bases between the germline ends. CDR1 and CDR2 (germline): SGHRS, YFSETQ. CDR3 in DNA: TGCGCCAGCAGCACCCTTGGACAGTTCCCCGGGGAGCTGTTTTTT. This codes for CASSTLGQFPGELFF.

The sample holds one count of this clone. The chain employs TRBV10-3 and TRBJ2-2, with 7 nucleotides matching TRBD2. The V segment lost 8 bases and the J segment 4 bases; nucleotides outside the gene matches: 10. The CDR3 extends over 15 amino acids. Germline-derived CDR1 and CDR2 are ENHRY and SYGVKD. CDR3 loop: CAIAYGASGTGELFF. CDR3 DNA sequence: TGTGCCATCGCCTACGGGGCTAGCGGCACCGGGGAGCTGTTTTTT.

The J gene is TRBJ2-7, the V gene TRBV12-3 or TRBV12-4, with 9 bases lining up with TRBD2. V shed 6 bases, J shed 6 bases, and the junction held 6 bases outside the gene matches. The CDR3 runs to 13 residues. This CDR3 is CASRRTSASEQYF. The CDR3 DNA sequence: TGTGCCAGCAGGCGGACTAGCGCCTCCGAGCAGTACTTC.

In DNA form, the CDR3 reads TGCGCCAGCAGCTTATCAGGGACATCTTACAATGAGCAGTTCTTC. Translating gives CASSLSGTSYNEQFF. V is TRBV5-1 and J is TRBJ2-1; D might be TRBD1 (6 bases). CDR3 length: 15 amino acids. CDR1 and CDR2 (germline): SGHRS, YFSETQ. V was pared by 2 bases and J by 4 bases, with 13 bases between.

DNA for the CDR3: TGTGCCAGCAGCTTAGATGGCTGGACCAATGAGCAGTTCTTC. It translates to CASSLDGWTNEQFF. This rearrangement joins TRBV7-2 to TRBJ2-1; D uncertain. V was cut by 1 base and J by 6 bases, with 10 bases left in between. The CDR3 extends over 14 amino acids. Germline CDR1 SGHTA, CDR2 FQGNSA. Combining the CDR3 with reference TRBV7-2 and TRBJ2-1 gives the whole variable domain GAGVSQSPSNKVTEKGKDVELRCDPISGHTALYWYRQSLGQGLEFLIYFQGNSAPDKSGLPSDRFSAERTGGSVSTLTIQRTQQEDSAVYLCASSLDGWTNEQFFGPGTRLTVL.

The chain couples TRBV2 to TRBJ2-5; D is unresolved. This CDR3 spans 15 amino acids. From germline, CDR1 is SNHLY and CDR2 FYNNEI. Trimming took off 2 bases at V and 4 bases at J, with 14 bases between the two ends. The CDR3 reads CASSELGAPGETQYF. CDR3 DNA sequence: TGTGCCAGCAGTGAATTAGGAGCCCCCGGAGAGACCCAGTACTTC.

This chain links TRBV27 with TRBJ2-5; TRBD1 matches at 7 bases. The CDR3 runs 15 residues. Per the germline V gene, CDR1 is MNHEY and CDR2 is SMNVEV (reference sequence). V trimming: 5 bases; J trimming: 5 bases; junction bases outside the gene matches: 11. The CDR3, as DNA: TGTGCCAGCAGTCAAACGCAGGGGGTGTGGGAGACCCAGTACTTC. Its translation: CASSQTQGVWETQYF.

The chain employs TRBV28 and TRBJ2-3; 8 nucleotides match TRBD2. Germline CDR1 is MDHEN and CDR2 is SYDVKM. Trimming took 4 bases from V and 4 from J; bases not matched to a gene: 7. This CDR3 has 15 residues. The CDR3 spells CASSSLREVPDTQYF. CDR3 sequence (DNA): TGTGCCAGCAGTTCCCTGCGGGAGGTTCCAGATACGCAGTATTTT.

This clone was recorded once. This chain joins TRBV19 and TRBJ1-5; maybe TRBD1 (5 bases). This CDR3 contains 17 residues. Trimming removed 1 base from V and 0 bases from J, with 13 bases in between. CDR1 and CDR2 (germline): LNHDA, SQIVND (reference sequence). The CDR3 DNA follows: TGTGCCAGTAGTATAGCCACGTCGGGGCATAGCAATCAGCCCCAGCATTTT. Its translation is CASSIATSGHSNQPQHF.